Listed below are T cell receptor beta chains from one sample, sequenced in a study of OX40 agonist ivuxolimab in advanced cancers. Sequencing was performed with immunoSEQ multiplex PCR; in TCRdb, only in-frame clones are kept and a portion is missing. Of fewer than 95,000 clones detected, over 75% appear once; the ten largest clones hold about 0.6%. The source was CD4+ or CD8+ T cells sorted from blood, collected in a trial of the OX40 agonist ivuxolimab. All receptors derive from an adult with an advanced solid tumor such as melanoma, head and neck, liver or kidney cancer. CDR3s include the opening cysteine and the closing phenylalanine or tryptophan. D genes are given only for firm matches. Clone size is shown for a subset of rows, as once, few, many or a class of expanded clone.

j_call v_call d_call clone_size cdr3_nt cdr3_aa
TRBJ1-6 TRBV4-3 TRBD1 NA TGCGCCAGCAGCCAAGAACAGGGGAGATCACCCCTCCACTTT CASSQEQGRSPLHF
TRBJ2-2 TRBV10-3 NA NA TGTGCCATCAGTGAGTCCATGGGCGGGGAGCTGTTTTTT CAISESMGGELFF
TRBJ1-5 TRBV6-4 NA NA TGTGCCAGCAGTGACTGGGAGCCCCAGCATTTT CASSDWEPQHF
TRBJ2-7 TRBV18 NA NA TGTGCCAGCTCACCACCGTTCGGGACCTACGAGCAGTACTTC CASSPPFGTYEQYF
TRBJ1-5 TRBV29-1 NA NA TGCAGCGTTGCAGAGGAAGTGGGTCAGCCCCAGCATTTT CSVAEEVGQPQHF
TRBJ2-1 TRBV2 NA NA TGTGCCAGCAGTGGTGTGTCCCCCCGGCAGGAGCAGTTCTTC CASSGVSPRQEQFF
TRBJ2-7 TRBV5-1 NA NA TGCGCCAGCAGCTCTTCTCCCCCCAACTACGAGCAGTACTTC CASSSSPPNYEQYF
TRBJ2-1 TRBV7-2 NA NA TGTGCCAGCAGCTTAGAGGCGACCACCCATGAGCAGTTCTTC CASSLEATTHEQFF
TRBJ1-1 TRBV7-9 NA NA TGTGCCAGCAGCTATCTCGGACGGAGTGAGGCTTTCTTT CASSYLGRSEAFF
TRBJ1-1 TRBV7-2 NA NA TGTGCCAGCAGGATGAACACTGAAGCTTTCTTT CASRMNTEAFF
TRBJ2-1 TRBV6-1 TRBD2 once TGTGCCAGCAGTGTGGACTGGCGGGGGGGCCAAAATGAGCAGTTCTTC CASSVDWRGGQNEQFF
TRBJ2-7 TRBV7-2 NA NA TGTGCCAGCAGCTTAGATCCTAACTCCTACGAGCAGTACTTC CASSLDPNSYEQYF
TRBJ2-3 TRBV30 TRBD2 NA TGTGCCTGGAGCCGAGGAATCACTAGCGCACCCACAGATACGCAGTATTTT CAWSRGITSAPTDTQYF
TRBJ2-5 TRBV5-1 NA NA TGCGCCAGCAGCTTCCTTGAACAAGAGACCCAGTACTTC CASSFLEQETQYF
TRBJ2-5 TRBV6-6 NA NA TGTGCCAGCAGTTCCCCGACGGAGGCGCAAGAGACCCAGTACTTC CASSSPTEAQETQYF
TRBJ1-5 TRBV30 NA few TGTGCCTGGAGCTTGCAGAATAATCAGCCCCAGCATTTT CAWSLQNNQPQHF
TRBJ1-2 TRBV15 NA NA TGTGCCACCAGCGGAGGCCTCAACTATGGCTACACCTTC CATSGGLNYGYTF
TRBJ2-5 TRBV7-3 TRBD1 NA TGTGCCAGCAGCCCAGGGGGCGCCGGGGAGACCCAGTACTTC CASSPGGAGETQYF
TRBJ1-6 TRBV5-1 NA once TGCGCCAGCAGCTCCACGGGGGTGGTGAATTCACCCCTCCACTTT CASSSTGVVNSPLHF
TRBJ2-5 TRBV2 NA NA TGTGCCAGCAGCGCGAATGGGGGCGAGACCCAGTACTTC CASSANGGETQYF
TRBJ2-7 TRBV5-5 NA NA TGTGCCAGCGGGCAGCAGGGGGGCCCTTACGAGCAGTACTTC CASGQQGGPYEQYF
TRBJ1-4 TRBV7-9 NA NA TGTGCCAGCAGAGAACAGGGTAATGAAAAACTGTTTTTT CASREQGNEKLFF
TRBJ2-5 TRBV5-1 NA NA TGCGCCAGCAGGGGAGAAAGCACTTGGGAGACCCAGTACTTC CASRGESTWETQYF